This T cell receptor beta chain came from a study of blood T cell repertoires in COVID-19. From germline, CDR1 is MDHEN and CDR2 SYDVKM. The CDR3 extends over 13 amino acids. Trimming at V came to 6 bases and at J to 4 bases, leaving 5 bases not matched to a gene. The protocol was immunoSEQ multiplex PCR, while the TCRdb copy is restricted to in-frame clones and leaves out a portion. Counted here are just over 650,000 clones, approximately 90% occurring once; the ten biggest clones make up under 0.3%. The specimen was peripheral blood. This sequence originates from a woman between 18 and 29 years old with acute or convalescent COVID-19. The V gene is TRBV28, the J gene TRBJ1-2; 7 nucleotides agree with TRBD1. The CDR3 reads CASSQGQRYGYTF. The CDR3 coding sequence is TGTGCCAGCAGCCAGGGACAGCGCTATGGCTACACCTTC.